Shown below are 4 T cell receptor beta chains from a single sample sequenced in a study of shared clonotypes between healthy human individuals (dated by TCRdb to the early 2020s). The method behind the library was the immunoSEQ multiplex PCR assay. TCRdb stores this immuneACCESS table with in-frame sequences only. Part of the clones is absent; in the studies checked, under half of the shortfall reflects unresolved V genes, and no reason is known for the rest. In this sample the table shows approximately 1.1 million clones, approximately 80% of which occur a single time. The ten largest account for approximately 0.5% of the sample. The sample comprised memory CD4+ T cells from PBMCs. The sample's cell subset or site label is to be understood as: CD45RA-negative fraction. All receptors derive from a man younger than 35 in good health. Some clones in this sample may be carry-over from other donors' samples.

This clone showed up just a few times. The chain joins TRBV6-5 to TRBJ1-1; 11 bases match TRBD1. Per the germline V gene, CDR1 is MNHEY and CDR2 is SVGAGI. Germline trimming cut 6 bases from V and 5 bases from J; bases unmatched to any gene: 5. This CDR3 has 14 residues. In DNA form, the CDR3 reads TGTGCCAGCAGGCGGACAGGGGGCAGGACTGAAGCTTTCTTT. Translation: CASRRTGGRTEAFF.

Notes on this clone: Other DNA sequences in the same sample also yield this CDR3. The chain uses TRBV2 and TRBJ2-6; D gene uncertain. The CDR3 is 14 amino acids. Germline loops: CDR1 SNHLY, CDR2 FYNNEI. Trimming pared 5 bases from V and 1 base from J, leaving 6 bases between. The CDR3 spells CASSPESGANVLTF. The CDR3, as DNA: TGTGCCAGCAGTCCCGAGTCTGGGGCCAACGTCCTGACTTTC.

The chain couples TRBV30 to TRBJ2-6; D call uncertain. Trimming shortened V by 0 bases and J by 3 bases, and 6 bases separated the two germline ends. This CDR3 contains 14 residues. In germline, CDR1 is GTSNPN, CDR2 SVGIG (reference sequence). The CDR3 DNA sequence: TGTGCCTGGAGTGTACTGAGTGGGGCCAACGTCCTGACTTTC. It translates to CAWSVLSGANVLTF.

This chain connects TRBV28 to TRBJ1-4; D unresolved. The germline V gene encodes CDR1 MDHEN and CDR2 SYDVKM. The CDR3 totals 16 residues. The V and J ends lost 4 bases and 8 bases respectively, with 20 bases between them. The CDR3 loop reads CASSWALLQAGEKLFF. The DNA of the CDR3 is TGTGCCAGCAGTTGGGCGTTGTTGCAGGCAGGAGAAAAACTGTTTTTT.